This T cell receptor beta chain came from a study of T-cell reconstitution after alpha-beta-depleted transplantation in children. Germline CDR1 reads SGHVS; CDR2 reads FQNEAQ. V lost 1 base to trimming and J lost 5 bases; unmatched junction nucleotides: 5. CDR3 length: 15 residues. This clonotype was detected only a few times. Preparation of the TCRbeta library used unique molecular identifiers. TCRdb called the PCR reads again in MiXCR, with one record for every CDR3 protein. The sample includes some 460,000 distinct CDR3 sequences, 15% to 20% seen only once; the top ten take around 30%. The chain employs TRBV7-8 and TRBJ2-3; TRBD2 matches 8 bases. Sequenced material: PBMCs, mostly from graft donor cells, taken 360 days after TCRalphabeta/CD19-depleted stem cell transplant. This receptor was identified in a boy under three years old who had a stem cell transplant for Wiskott-Aldrich syndrome, so the T cells may come from the graft donor. The CDR3 protein is CASSLVGSGKDTQYF. The CDR3 DNA reads TGTGCCAGCAGCTTAGTCGGTAGCGGGAAAGATACGCAGTATTTT.